Below are 13 T cell receptor beta chains sequenced from a single sample in a study of T cell repertoires in cytomegalovirus infection. The antigens for these receptors are not known. TCRdb recomputed calls from the reads with MiXCR, one row per CDR3 protein. This table has 700,000 to 850,000 distinct CDR3 sequences, roughly 33% appearing once. Material: cultured CD8+ T cells from PBMCs, obtained from culture after CMV antigen stimulation. These receptors originate from a human donor in good health (CMV status not recorded). Some clones in this sample may be carry-over from other donors' samples.

The rearrangement uses TRBV7-6 and TRBJ2-5; perhaps TRBD2 as D (6 bases). Trimming cost V 3 bases and J 5 bases, with 19 bases left between them. The CDR3 extends over 16 amino acids. Germline V gene data show CDR1 as SGHVS and CDR2 as FNYEAQ. In DNA, the CDR3 is TGTGCCAGCAGCTTGGGCAGTCCTTCGGAGGGGGAGACCCAGTACTTC. Translation gives CASSLGSPSEGETQYF.

For this clonotype: At one boundary the junction diverges from the germline segment, which might be a read error. This chain links TRBV6-6 with TRBJ2-1; the D gene could be TRBD1 or TRBD2 (5 bases each). CDR1 and CDR2 (germline): MNHNY, SVGAGI (reference sequence). CDR3 length: 15 amino acids. In DNA form, the CDR3 reads TGTGCCAGCAGTTTTTCCGGGGCCTCCCACAATGAGCAGTTCTTC. Translating it yields CASSFSGASHNEQFF.

V is TRBV28 and J is TRBJ2-7; 11 bases are a match to TRBD2. The J segment lost 2 bases and the V segment lost 5 bases, leaving 17 bases of the junction unmatched. This CDR3 comprises 19 residues. Germline assignment: CDR1 MDHEN and CDR2 SYDVKM. CDR3 sequence: CASSPAQASGGSRTYEQYV. CDR3 nucleotide sequence: TGTGCCAGCAGTCCCGCCCAGGCTAGCGGGGGGAGTAGGACCTACGAGCAGTACGTC.

This clonotype turned up a few times. The J gene is TRBJ2-1, the V gene TRBV3-1; unclear D gene. Germline values: CDR1 LGHDT, CDR2 YNNKEL (reference sequence). The CDR3 has 15 amino acids. With 0 bases removed from V and 8 bases from J, the gap between germline ends came to 14 bases. The CDR3: CASSQEGRVIDEQFF. In DNA form, the CDR3 reads TGTGCCAGCAGCCAAGAAGGAAGGGTTATCGATGAGCAGTTCTTC.

This clonotype occurred a few times. J is TRBJ1-1 and V is TRBV7-9, with D possibly being TRBD1 (5 bases). The CDR3 length is 16 residues. V shed 1 base and J shed 4 bases, with 16 bases lying between them. Germline assignment: CDR1 SEHNR and CDR2 FQNEAQ (reference sequence). CDR3 nucleotide sequence: TGTGCCAGCAGCTTAGGAGCCAGGGTAGTAGGCACTGAAGCTTTCTTT. Residues: CASSLGARVVGTEAFF.

This clonotype occurred once. This may stem from a read error, because a much larger clone lies one nucleotide away. The chain uses TRBV7-2 and TRBJ2-1, with D tentatively TRBD1 (5 bases). The CDR3 contains 16 residues. In germline, CDR1 is SGHTA, CDR2 FQGNSA. DNA of the CDR3: TGTGCCGGCAGCTTATCCCGGACACCTTCCTACAATGAGCAGTTCTTC. Residues: CAGSLSRTPSYNEQFF.

In regard to this clonotype: One end of the junction varies from germline; a read error may be responsible. J is TRBJ1-6 and V is TRBV27; 8 bases are shared with TRBD1. CDR3 length: 14 amino acids. CDR1 MNHEY and CDR2 SMNVEV come from the germline V gene (reference sequence). The CDR3 DNA is TGTGCCAGCAACACAGGGGGTTATCATTCACCCCCCCACTTT. Translating it yields CASNTGGYHSPPHF.

Details on this clonotype: The missing conserved phenylalanine or tryptophan at the end of this CDR3 makes a read error likely. This chain connects TRBV28 to TRBJ1-2; no clear D. V lost 6 bases and J 3 bases, leaving 8 bases between the germline ends. The CDR3 has 12 amino acids. Germline CDR1 is MDHEN and CDR2 is SYDVKM. The CDR3 is CASSQLDYGYTI. CDR3 sequence (DNA): TGTGCCAGCAGCCAGCTGGACTATGGCTACACCATC.

The chain recombines TRBV24-1 with TRBJ2-2; D is ambiguous. Germline lookup yields CDR1 KGHDR and CDR2 SFDVKD. V lost 9 bases to trimming and J lost 7 bases, with 11 bases between them. The CDR3 contains 12 residues. CDR3 sequence (DNA): TGTGCCACCCTCTCCATAAGCGGGGAGCTGTTTTTT. It is translated as CATLSISGELFF.

The chain joins TRBV12-3 or TRBV12-4 to TRBJ2-3, with D uncertain. This CDR3 region has 11 residues. V lost 4 bases and J 11 bases, leaving 10 bases between the germline ends. This chain's CDR3 is CASSSSDRQYF. CDR3 DNA sequence: TGTGCCAGCAGTTCCTCTGATCGGCAGTATTTT.

This CDR3 reads CASSLAWLAGEVQETQYF. In DNA form, the CDR3 reads TGTGCCAGCAGCTTAGCGTGGCTAGCGGGGGAGGTACAAGAGACCCAGTACTTC. The rearrangement joins TRBV7-8 to TRBJ2-5; 10 bases line up with TRBD2. Germline CDR1 and CDR2: SGHVS and FQNEAQ. Trimming took 0 bases from V and 2 from J; bases not matched to a gene: 9. CDR3 size: 18 residues.

The chain is built from TRBV5-1 and TRBJ1-2; possible D gene TRBD1, 5 bases. The CDR3 totals 14 residues. From germline, CDR1 is SGHRS and CDR2 YFSETQ. Trimming took 5 bases from V and 1 from J, leaving 12 bases between them. Here the CDR3 DNA reads TGCGCCAGCAGTTTACTACAGGTTAACTATGGCTACACCTTC. Its protein is CASSLLQVNYGYTF.

This clonotype was counted ten times or more. The J gene is TRBJ2-1, the V gene TRBV7-8; 10 bases match TRBD2. The V and J ends lost 3 bases and 7 bases, in that order; junction bases with no gene match: 12. The germline CDR1 and CDR2 sequences are SGHVS and FQNEAQ. This CDR3 has 17 residues. CDR3 bases: TGTGCCAGCAGCTTCGGGGCAAGCGGGGGGGCAGGGAATGAGCAGTTCTTC. Amino acid sequence: CASSFGASGGAGNEQFF.